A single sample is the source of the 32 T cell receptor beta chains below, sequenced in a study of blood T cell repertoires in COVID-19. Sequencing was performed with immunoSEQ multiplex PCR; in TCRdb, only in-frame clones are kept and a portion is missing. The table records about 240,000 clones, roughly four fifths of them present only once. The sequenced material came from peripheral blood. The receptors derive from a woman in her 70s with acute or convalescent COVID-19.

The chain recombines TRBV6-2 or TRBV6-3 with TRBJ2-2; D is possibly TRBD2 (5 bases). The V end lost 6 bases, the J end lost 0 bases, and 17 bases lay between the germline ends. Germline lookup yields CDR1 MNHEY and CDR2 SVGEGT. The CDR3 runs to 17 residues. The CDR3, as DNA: TGTGCCAGCAGCCCTACGCGAGGGTCGCCGAACACCGGGGAGCTGTTTTTT. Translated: CASSPTRGSPNTGELFF.

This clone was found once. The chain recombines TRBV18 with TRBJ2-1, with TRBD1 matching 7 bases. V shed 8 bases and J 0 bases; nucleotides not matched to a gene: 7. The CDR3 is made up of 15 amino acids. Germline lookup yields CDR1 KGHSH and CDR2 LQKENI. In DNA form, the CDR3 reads TGTGCCAGCATCACAGGGGCGAGCTCCTACAATGAGCAGTTCTTC. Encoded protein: CASITGASSYNEQFF.

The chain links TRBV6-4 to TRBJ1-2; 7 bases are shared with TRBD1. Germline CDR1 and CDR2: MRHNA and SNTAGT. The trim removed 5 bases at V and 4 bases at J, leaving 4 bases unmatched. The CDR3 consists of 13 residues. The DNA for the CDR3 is TGTGCCAGCAGTCAGGACAGGACCTATGGCTACACCTTC. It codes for CASSQDRTYGYTF.

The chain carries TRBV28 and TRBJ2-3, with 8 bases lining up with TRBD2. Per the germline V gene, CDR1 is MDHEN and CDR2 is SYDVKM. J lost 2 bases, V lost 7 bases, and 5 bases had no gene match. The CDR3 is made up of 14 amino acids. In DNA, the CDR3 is TGTGCCAGCACCAGCGGGGGACTCACAGATACGCAGTATTTT. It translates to CASTSGGLTDTQYF.

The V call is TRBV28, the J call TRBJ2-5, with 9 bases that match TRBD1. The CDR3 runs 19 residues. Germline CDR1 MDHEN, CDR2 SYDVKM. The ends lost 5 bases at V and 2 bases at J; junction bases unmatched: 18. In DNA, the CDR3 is TGTGCCAGCAGTAAACAGGGGGCGAGGGTAGTGGACTTTCAAGAGACCCAGTACTTC. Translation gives CASSKQGARVVDFQETQYF.

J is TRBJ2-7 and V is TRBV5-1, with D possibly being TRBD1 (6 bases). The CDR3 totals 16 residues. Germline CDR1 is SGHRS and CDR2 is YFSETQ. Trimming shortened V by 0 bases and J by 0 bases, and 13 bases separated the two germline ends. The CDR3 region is CASSLDGRGFSYEQYF. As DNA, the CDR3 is TGCGCCAGCAGCTTGGATGGCAGGGGTTTCTCCTACGAGCAGTACTTC.

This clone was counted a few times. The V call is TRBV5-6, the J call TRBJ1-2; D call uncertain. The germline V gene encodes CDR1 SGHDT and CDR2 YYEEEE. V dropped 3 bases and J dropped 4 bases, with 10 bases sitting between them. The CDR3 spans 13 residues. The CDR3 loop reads CASSSPGLYGYTF. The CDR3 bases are TGTGCCAGCAGCTCCCCGGGTCTCTATGGCTACACCTTC.

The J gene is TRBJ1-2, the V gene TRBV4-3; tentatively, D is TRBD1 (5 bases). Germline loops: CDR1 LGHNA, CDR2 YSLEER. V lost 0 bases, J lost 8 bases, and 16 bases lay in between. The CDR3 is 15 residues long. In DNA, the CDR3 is TGCGCCAGCAGCCAAGATTTGGCCAGGGTCTACGGCTACACCTTC. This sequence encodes CASSQDLARVYGYTF.

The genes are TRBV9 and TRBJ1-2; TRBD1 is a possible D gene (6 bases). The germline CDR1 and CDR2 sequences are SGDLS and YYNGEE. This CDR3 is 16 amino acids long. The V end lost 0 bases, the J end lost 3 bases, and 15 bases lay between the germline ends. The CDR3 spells CASSVDLRGADYGYTF. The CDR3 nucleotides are TGTGCCAGCAGCGTAGACCTCCGGGGGGCAGACTATGGCTACACCTTC. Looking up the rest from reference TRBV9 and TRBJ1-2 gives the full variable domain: DSGVTQTPKHLITATGQRVTLRCSPRSGDLSVYWYQQSLDQGLQFLIQYYNGEERAKGNILERFSAQQFPDLHSELNLSSLELGDSALYFCASSVDLRGADYGYTFGSGTRLTVV.

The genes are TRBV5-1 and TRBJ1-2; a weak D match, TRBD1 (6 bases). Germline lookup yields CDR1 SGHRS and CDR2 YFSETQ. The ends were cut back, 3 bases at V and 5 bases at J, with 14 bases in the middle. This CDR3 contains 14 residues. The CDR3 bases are TGCGCCAGCAGCTCAACAGGGAGCGCTTATGGCTACACCTTC. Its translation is CASSSTGSAYGYTF.

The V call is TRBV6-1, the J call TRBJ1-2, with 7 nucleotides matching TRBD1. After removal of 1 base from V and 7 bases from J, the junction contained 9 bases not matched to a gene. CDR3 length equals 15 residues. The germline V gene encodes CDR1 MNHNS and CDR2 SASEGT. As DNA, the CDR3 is TGTGCCAGCAGTGAAGTTAACAGGGGAAGGGGTGGCTACACCTTC. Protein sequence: CASSEVNRGRGGYTF.

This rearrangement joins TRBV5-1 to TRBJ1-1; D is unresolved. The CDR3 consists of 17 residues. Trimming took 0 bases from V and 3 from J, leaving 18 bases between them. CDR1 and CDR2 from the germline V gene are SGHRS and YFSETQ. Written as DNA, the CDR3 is TGCGCCAGCAGCTTGGCCAATTGGGAAAAGAGGGACACTGAAGCTTTCTTT. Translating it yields CASSLANWEKRDTEAFF.

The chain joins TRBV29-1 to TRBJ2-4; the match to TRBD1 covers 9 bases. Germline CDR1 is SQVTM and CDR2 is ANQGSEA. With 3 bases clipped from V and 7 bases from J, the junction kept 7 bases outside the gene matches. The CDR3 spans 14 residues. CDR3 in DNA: TGCAGCGTTGACATAGGACAGGGGACGAACATTCAGTACTTC. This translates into CSVDIGQGTNIQYF.

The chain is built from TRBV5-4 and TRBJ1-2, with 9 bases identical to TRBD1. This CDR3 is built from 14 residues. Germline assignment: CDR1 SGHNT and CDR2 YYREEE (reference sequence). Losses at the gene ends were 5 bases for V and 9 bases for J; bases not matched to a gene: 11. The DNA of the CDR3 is TGTGCCAGCAGGGCGCCGACAGGGGGAGTAAGCTACACCTTC. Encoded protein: CASRAPTGGVSYTF. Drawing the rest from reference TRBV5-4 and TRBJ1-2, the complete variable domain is ETGVTQSPTHLIKTRGQQVTLRCSSQSGHNTVSWYQQALGQGPQFIFQYYREEENGRGNFPPRFSGLQFPNYSSELNVNALELDDSALYLCASRAPTGGVSYTFGSGTRLTVV.

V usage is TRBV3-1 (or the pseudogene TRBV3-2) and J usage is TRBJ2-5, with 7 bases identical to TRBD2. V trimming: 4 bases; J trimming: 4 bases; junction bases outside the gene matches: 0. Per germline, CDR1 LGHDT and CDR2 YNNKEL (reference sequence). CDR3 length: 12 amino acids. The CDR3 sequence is CASSPGGETQYF. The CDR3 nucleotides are TGTGCCAGCAGCCCGGGGGGAGAGACCCAGTACTTC.

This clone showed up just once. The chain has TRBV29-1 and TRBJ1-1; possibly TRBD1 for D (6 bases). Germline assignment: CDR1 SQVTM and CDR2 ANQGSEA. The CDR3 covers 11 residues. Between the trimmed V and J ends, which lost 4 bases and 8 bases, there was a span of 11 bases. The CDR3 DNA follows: TGCAGCGTTGCCGACAGGTCCGAAGCTTTCTTT. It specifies CSVADRSEAFF.

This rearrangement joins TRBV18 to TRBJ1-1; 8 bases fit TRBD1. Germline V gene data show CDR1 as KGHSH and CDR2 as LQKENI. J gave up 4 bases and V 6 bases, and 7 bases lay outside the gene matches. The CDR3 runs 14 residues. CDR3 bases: TGTGCCAGCTCGCCCCAGGGGGCGAGCACTGAAGCTTTCTTT. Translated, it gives CASSPQGASTEAFF. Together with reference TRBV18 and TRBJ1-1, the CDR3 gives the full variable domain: NAGVMQNPRHLVRRRGQEARLRCSPMKGHSHVYWYRQLPEEGLKFMVYLQKENIIDESGMPKERFSAEFPKEGPSILRIQQVVRGDSAAYFCASSPQGASTEAFFGQGTRLTVV.

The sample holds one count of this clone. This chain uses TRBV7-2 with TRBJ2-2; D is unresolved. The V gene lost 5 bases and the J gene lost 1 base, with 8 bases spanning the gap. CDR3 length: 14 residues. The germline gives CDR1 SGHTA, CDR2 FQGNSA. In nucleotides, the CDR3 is TGTGCCAGCAGCACCACAGTGAACACCGGGGAGCTGTTTTTT. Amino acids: CASSTTVNTGELFF.

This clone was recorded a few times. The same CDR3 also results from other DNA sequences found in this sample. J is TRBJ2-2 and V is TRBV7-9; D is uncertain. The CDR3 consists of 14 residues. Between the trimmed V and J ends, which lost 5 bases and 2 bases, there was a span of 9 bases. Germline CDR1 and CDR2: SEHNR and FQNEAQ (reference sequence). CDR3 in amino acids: CASSRSGNTGELFF. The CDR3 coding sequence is TGTGCCAGCAGCCGGTCCGGTAACACCGGGGAGCTGTTTTTT.

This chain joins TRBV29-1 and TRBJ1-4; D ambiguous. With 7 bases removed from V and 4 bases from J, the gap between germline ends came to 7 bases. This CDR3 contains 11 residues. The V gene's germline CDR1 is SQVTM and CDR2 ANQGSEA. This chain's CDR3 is CSGRSNEKLFF. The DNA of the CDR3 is TGCAGCGGACGGAGTAATGAAAAACTGTTTTTT.

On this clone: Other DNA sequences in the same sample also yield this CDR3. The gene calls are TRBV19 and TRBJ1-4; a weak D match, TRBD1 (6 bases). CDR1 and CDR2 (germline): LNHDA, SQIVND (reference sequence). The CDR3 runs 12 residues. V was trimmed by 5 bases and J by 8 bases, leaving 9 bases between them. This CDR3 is CASSPDREKLFF. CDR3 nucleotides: TGTGCCAGTAGTCCGGACAGAGAAAAACTGTTTTTT.

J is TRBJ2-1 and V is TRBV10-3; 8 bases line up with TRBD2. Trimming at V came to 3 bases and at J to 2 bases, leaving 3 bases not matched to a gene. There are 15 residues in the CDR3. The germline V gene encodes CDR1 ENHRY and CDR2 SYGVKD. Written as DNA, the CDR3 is TGTGCCATCAGTGATTCGGGGGGGGCCTACAATGAGCAGTTCTTC. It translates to CAISDSGGAYNEQFF.

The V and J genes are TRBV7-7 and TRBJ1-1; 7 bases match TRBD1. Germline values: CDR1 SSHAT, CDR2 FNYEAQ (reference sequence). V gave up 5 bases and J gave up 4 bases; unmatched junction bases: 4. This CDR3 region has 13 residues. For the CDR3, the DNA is TGTGCCAGCAGCCCATCAGGGGGCACTGAAGCTTTCTTT. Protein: CASSPSGGTEAFF.

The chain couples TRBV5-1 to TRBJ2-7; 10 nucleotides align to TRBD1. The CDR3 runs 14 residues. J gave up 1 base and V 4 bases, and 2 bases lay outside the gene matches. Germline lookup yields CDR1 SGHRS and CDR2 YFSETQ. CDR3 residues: CASSRDRGSYEQYF. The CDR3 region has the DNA TGCGCCAGCAGCCGGGACAGGGGTTCCTACGAGCAGTACTTC.

CDR3 amino acids: CASSRDRNYGYTF. The CDR3 DNA follows: TGTGCCAGCAGTCGTGACAGGAACTATGGCTACACCTTC. This sequence joins TRBV27 and TRBJ1-2, with D perhaps TRBD1 (6 bases). V dropped 5 bases and J dropped 2 bases, with 9 bases sitting between them. Germline V gene data show CDR1 as MNHEY and CDR2 as SMNVEV (reference sequence). The CDR3 extends over 13 amino acids.

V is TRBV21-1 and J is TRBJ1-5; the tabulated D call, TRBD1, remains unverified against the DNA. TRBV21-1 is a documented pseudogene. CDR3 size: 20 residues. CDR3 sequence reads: CASSKTDIGVVVKGNQPQHF. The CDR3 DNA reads TGTGCCAGCAGCAAAACCGATATAGGGGTGGTTGTCAAAGGCAATCAGCCCCAGCATTTT.

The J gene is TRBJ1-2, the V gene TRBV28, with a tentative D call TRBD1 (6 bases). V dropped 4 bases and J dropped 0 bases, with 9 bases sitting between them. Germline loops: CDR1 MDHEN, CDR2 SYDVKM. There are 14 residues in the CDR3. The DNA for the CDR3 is TGTGCCAGCAGTTCCGGGACACCTAACTATGGCTACACCTTC. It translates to CASSSGTPNYGYTF.

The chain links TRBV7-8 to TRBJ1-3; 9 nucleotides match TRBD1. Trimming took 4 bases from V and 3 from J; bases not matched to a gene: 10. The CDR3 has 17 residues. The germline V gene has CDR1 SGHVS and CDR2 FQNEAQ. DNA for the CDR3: TGTGCCAGCAGCTCTGGGATACAGGGGGCGTTTGGAAACACCATATATTTT. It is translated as CASSSGIQGAFGNTIYF.

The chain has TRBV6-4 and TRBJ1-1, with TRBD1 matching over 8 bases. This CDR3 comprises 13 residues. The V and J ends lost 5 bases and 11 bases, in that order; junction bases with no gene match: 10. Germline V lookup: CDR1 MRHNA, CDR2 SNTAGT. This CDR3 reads CASSLNRGDTAFF. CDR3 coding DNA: TGTGCCAGCAGTCTCAACAGGGGGGATACGGCTTTCTTT.

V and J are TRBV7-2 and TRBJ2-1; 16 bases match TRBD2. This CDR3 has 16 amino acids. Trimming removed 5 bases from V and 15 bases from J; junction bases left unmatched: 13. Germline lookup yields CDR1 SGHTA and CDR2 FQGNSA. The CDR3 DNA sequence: TGTGCCAGCAGCCTCCCGGGACTAGCGGGGGGGCCGGGGGCGTTCTTC. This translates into CASSLPGLAGGPGAFF.

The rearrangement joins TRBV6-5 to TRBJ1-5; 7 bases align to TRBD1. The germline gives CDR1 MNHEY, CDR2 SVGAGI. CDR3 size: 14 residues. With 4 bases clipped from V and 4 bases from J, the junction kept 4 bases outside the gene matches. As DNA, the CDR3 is TGTGCCAGCAGTTCAGGGGGAATGAATCAGCCCCAGCATTTT. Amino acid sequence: CASSSGGMNQPQHF.

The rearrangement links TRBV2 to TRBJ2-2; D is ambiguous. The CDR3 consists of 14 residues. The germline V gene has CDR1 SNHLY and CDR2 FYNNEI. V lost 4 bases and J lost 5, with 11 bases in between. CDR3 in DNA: TGTGCCAGCAGTGGATCCTCGAGGACCGGGGAGCTGTTTTTT. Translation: CASSGSSRTGELFF. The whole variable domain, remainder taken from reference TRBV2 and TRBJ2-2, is EPEVTQTPSHQVTQMGQEVILRCVPISNHLYFYWYRQILGQKVEFLVSFYNNEISEKSEIFDDQFSVERPDGSNFTLKIRSTKLEDSAMYFCASSGSSRTGELFFGEGSRLTVL.